These 4 T cell receptor beta chains were sequenced from one sample in a study of shared clonotypes between healthy human individuals. The data were produced by immunoSEQ multiplex PCR, yet TCRdb's version contains in-frame clones alone and is incomplete. Of about 1.1 million clones listed, 75% to 85% are singletons. The sample was memory CD4+ T cells from PBMCs. Subset of the sample: CD45RA-negative fraction. These receptors originate from a man aged 18 to 29 in good health. Some clones in this sample may be carry-over from other donors' samples.

Comment on this clone: A read error may be the cause here, since a much bigger clone is one base away. Other DNA sequences in this sample translate to the same CDR3. The chain couples TRBV6-6 to TRBJ2-5; the D is unclear. Trimming took off 6 bases at V and 1 base at J, with 3 bases between the two ends. The CDR3 covers 11 residues. Germline CDR1 reads MNHNY; CDR2 reads SVGAGI (reference sequence). The DNA of the CDR3 is TGTGCCAGCAGCCGCCAAGAGACCCAGTACTTC. Its translation: CASSRQETQYF.

V is TRBV11-2 and J is TRBJ2-3; TRBD1 is a possible D gene (5 bases). The length of the CDR3 is 18 residues. Per the germline V gene, CDR1 is SGHAT and CDR2 is FQNNGV. V shed 2 bases and J shed 2 bases, with 20 bases lying between them. CDR3 region: CASSLRGTLDGTTDTQYF. The CDR3 bases are TGTGCCAGCAGCTTAAGGGGTACGCTCGACGGAACCACAGATACGCAGTATTTT.

As concerns this clone: Other nucleotide sequences from this sample produce the same CDR3. This chain links TRBV5-1 with TRBJ2-5; D remains unclear. The CDR3 extends over 14 amino acids. The V gene lost 2 bases and the J gene lost 1 base, with 9 bases spanning the gap. Germline-derived CDR1 and CDR2 are SGHRS and YFSETQ. The CDR3 sequence is CASSLTSGQETQYF. The CDR3 DNA sequence: TGCGCCAGCAGCTTAACCAGTGGCCAAGAGACCCAGTACTTC.

The chain recombines TRBV14 with TRBJ1-2, with 8 bases aligning to TRBD1. CDR1 is SGHDN, CDR2 FVKESK, per germline. J lost 4 bases, V lost 2 bases, and 6 bases had no gene match. This CDR3 has 15 amino acids. CDR3 bases: TGTGCCAGCAGCCAACCCGGACAGGGTGGCTATGGCTACACCTTC. Translated, it gives CASSQPGQGGYGYTF.